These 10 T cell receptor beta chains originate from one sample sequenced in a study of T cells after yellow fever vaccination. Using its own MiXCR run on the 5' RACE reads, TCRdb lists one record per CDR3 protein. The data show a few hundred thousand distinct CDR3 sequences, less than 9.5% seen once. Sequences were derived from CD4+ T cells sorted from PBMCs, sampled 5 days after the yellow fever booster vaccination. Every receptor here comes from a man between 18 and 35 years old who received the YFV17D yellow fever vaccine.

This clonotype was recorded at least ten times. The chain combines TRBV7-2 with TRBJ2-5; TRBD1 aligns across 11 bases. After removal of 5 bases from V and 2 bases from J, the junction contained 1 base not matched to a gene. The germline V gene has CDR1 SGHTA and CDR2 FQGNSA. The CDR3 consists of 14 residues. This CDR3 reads CASSRDRGQETQYF. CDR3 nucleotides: TGTGCCAGCAGCCGGGACAGGGGGCAAGAGACCCAGTACTTC. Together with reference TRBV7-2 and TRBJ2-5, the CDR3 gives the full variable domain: GAGVSQSPSNKVTEKGKDVELRCDPISGHTALYWYRQSLGQGLEFLIYFQGNSAPDKSGLPSDRFSAERTGGSVSTLTIQRTQQEDSAVYLCASSRDRGQETQYFGPGTRLLVL.

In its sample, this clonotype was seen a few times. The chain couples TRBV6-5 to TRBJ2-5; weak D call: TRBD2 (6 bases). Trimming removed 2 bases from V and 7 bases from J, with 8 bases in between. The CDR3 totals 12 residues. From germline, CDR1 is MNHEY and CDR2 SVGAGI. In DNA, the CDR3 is TGTGCCAGCAGTTACCTGGGAGGGACCCAGTACTTC. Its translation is CASSYLGGTQYF.

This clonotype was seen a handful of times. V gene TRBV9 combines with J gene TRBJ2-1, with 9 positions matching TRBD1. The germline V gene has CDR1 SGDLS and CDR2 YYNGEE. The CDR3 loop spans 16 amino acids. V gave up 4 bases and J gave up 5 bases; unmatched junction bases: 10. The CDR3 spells CASSPTGTGLNNEQFF. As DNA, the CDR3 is TGTGCCAGCAGCCCCACCGGGACAGGGTTGAACAATGAGCAGTTCTTC.

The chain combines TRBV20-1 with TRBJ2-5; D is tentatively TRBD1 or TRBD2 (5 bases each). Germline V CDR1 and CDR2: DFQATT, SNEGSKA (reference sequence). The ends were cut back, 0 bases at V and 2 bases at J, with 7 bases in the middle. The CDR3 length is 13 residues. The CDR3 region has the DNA TGCAGTGCTAGAGAGGGACCGCAAGAGACCCAGTACTTC. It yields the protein CSAREGPQETQYF.

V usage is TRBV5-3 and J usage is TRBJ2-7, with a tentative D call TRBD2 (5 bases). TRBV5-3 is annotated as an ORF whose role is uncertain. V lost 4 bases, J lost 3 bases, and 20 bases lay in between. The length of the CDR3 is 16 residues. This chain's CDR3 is CARSPEEESPYYEQYV. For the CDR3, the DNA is TGTGCCAGAAGCCCGGAGGAGGAGTCACCATACTACGAGCAGTACGTC.

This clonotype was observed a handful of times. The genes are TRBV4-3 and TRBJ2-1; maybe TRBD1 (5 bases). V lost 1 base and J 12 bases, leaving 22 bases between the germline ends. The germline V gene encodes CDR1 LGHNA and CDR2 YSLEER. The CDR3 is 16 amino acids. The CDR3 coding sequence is TGCGCCAGCAGCCAAGGAGGCAGGGCCTACCCAGGAGCGCAGTTCTTC. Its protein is CASSQGGRAYPGAQFF.

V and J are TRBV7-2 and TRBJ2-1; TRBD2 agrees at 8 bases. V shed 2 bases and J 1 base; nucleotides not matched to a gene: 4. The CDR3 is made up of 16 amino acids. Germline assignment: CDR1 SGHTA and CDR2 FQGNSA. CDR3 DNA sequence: TGTGCCAGCAGCTTATTTGTAGCGGGGTCCTACAATGAGCAGTTCTTC. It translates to CASSLFVAGSYNEQFF.

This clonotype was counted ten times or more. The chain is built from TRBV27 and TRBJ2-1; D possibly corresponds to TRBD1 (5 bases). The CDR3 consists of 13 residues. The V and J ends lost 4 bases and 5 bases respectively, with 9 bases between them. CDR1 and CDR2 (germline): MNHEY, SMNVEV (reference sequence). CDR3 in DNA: TGTGCCAGCAGTTCCCCAGGGCACAATGAGCAGTTCTTC. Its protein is CASSSPGHNEQFF.

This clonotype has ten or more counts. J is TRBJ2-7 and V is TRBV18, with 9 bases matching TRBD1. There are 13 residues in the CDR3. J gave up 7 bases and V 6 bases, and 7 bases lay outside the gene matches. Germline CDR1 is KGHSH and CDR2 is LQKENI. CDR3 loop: CASSTGGTGEQYV. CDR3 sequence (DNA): TGTGCCAGCTCGACAGGGGGTACTGGGGAGCAGTACGTC.

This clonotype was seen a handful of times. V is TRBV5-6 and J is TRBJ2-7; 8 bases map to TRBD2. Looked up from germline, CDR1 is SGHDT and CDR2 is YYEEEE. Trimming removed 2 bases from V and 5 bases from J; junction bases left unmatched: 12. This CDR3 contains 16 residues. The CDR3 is CASSFGLRGANHEQYF. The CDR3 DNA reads TGTGCCAGCAGCTTTGGGTTGCGGGGGGCGAACCACGAGCAGTACTTC.